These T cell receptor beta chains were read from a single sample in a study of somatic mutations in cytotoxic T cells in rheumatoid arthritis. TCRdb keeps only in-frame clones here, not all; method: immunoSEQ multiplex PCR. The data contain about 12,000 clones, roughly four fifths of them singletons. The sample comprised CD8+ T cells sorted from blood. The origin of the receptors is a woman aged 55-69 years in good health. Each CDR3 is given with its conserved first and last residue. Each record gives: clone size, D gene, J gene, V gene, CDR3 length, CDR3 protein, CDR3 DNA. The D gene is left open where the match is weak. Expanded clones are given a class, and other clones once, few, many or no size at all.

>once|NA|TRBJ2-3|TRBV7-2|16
CASSLGAGYGTDTQYF
TGTGCCAGCAGCTTAGGAGCAGGGTATGGCACAGATACGCAGTATTTT
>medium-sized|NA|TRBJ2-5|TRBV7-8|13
CASSLTGIESQYF
TGTGCCAGCAGCCTAACAGGGATAGAGTCCCAGTACTTC
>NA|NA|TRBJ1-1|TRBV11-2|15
CASSSSLGSNTEAFF
TGTGCCAGCAGCTCTTCCCTAGGTTCGAACACTGAAGCTTTCTTT
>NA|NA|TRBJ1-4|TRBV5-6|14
CASSPSGQHEKLFF
TGTGCCAGCAGCCCCTCCGGACAGCATGAAAAACTGTTTTTT
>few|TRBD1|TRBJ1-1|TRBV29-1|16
CSVEGADRGLNTEAFF
TGCAGCGTTGAAGGAGCGGACAGGGGTCTGAACACTGAAGCTTTCTTT
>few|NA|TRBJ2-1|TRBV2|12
CASSDRFNEQFF
TGTGCCAGCAGTGATCGGTTCAATGAGCAGTTCTTC
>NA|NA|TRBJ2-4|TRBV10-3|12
CAISESSRQQYF
TGTGCCATCAGTGAGTCCTCAAGACAACAGTACTTC
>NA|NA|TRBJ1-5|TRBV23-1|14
CASSLPLAGQPQHF
TGCGCCAGCAGTCTCCCGCTGGCAGGGCAGCCCCAGCATTTT
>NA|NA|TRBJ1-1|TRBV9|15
CASSVGGGGGTEAFF
TGTGCCAGCAGCGTTGGGGGAGGGGGAGGAACTGAAGCTTTCTTT
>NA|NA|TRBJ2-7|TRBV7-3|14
CASSLGGEAYEQYF
TGTGCCAGCAGCTTAGGCGGGGAGGCCTACGAGCAGTACTTC
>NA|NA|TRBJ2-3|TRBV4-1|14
CASSQGLGTDTQYF
TGCGCCAGCAGCCAAGGCCTCGGGACAGATACGCAGTATTTT
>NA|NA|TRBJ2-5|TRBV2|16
CASSEEESPSRETQYF
TGTGCCAGCAGTGAGGAGGAAAGTCCGTCAAGAGAGACCCAGTACTTC
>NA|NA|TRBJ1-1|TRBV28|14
CASRSGQMNTEAFF
TGTGCCAGCAGATCTGGACAGATGAACACTGAAGCTTTCTTT
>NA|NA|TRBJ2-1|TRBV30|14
CAWMAGLGYNEQFF
TGTGCCTGGATGGCAGGGCTTGGCTACAATGAGCAGTTCTTC